Presented here are 14 T cell receptor beta chains from one specimen sequenced in a study of cytomegalovirus exposure and HLA in healthy donors (dated by TCRdb to 2017 to 2019). The receptor library was made with the immunoSEQ multiplex PCR assay. A mixture of 60 forward primers for TCR Vbeta segments and 13 reverse primers for TCR Jbeta segments was used in the multiplex PCR. TCRdb took over this immuneACCESS table, retaining in-frame rearrangements with V and J assigned. Such tables are incomplete; in checked studies, under half of the missing clones stem from an unresolved V gene, and the remainder is unexplained. A total of about 100,000 clones appear in this sample, around 74% of them only once. The ten most abundant clones make up 14% of the sample. The sequenced sample consisted of PBMCs. These TCRs come from a woman aged 35 to 49 in good health and CMV-seropositive.

The J gene is TRBJ1-2, the V gene TRBV20-1; D is uncertain. Trimming removed 5 bases at V and 5 bases at J, with 6 bases between. The length of the CDR3 is 10 residues. Germline-derived CDR1 and CDR2 are DFQATT and SNEGSKA (reference sequence). The chain's CDR3 is CSAAQYGYTF. The CDR3 DNA is TGCAGTGCTGCCCAGTATGGCTACACCTTC.

This clone has just one count. This chain joins TRBV27 and TRBJ1-1, with 7 bases identical to TRBD1. The CDR3 loop spans 16 amino acids. Trimming at V came to 5 bases and at J to 0 bases, leaving 9 bases not matched to a gene. The germline V gene has CDR1 MNHEY and CDR2 SMNVEV (reference sequence). The CDR3 DNA sequence: TGTGCCAGCAGTCTCTGGACAGGTAGTTTGAACACTGAAGCTTTCTTT. This codes for CASSLWTGSLNTEAFF.

This sequence joins TRBV7-6 and TRBJ2-2; the D is unclear. Germline loops: CDR1 SGHVS, CDR2 FNYEAQ. V lost 6 bases, J lost 4 bases, and 12 bases lay in between. This CDR3 contains 14 residues. The CDR3 reads CASSSQYFTGELFF. The CDR3 region has the DNA TGTGCCAGCAGTTCACAGTATTTCACCGGGGAGCTGTTTTTT.

V usage is TRBV19 and J usage is TRBJ2-2, with TRBD1 matching over 9 bases. This CDR3 region has 15 residues. In germline, CDR1 is LNHDA, CDR2 SQIVND (reference sequence). The V segment lost 7 bases and the J segment 4 bases; nucleotides outside the gene matches: 7. CDR3 in amino acids: CASIPDRGVTGELFF. DNA for the CDR3: TGTGCCAGTATTCCTGACAGGGGGGTCACCGGGGAGCTGTTTTTT.

This chain uses TRBV5-1 with TRBJ1-2, with TRBD1 as a possible D gene (5 bases). V was cut by 4 bases and J by 6 bases, with 19 bases left in between. Germline lookup yields CDR1 SGHRS and CDR2 YFSETQ. The CDR3 is made up of 15 amino acids. The CDR3 here is CASSLPSGDGDGYTF. CDR3 DNA sequence: TGCGCCAGCAGCCTCCCATCGGGGGATGGGGATGGCTACACCTTC. The full variable domain, completed using reference TRBV5-1 and TRBJ1-2, is KAGVTQTPRYLIKTRGQQVTLSCSPISGHRSVSWYQQTPGQGLQFLFEYFSETQRNKGNFPGRFSGRQFSNSRSEMNVSTLELGDSALYLCASSLPSGDGDGYTFGSGTRLTVV.

The chain couples TRBV29-1 to TRBJ2-3, with TRBD2 matching over 10 bases. The V segment lost 6 bases and the J segment 2 bases; nucleotides outside the gene matches: 5. Looked up from germline, CDR1 is SQVTM and CDR2 is ANQGSEA. The CDR3 is 14 residues long. DNA for the CDR3: TGCAGCGTCAGAGCGGGGGGGGACACAGATACGCAGTATTTT. This sequence encodes CSVRAGGDTDTQYF.

This chain links TRBV7-2 with TRBJ2-5, with a tentative D call TRBD2 (7 bases). The CDR3 contains 15 residues. Trimming stripped 1 base from V and 0 bases from J, with 9 bases between. Germline V CDR1 and CDR2: SGHTA, FQGNSA. The CDR3 DNA is TGTGCCAGCAGCTTAGGGGGGGGCGACCAAGAGACCCAGTACTTC. Translating gives CASSLGGGDQETQYF.

V gene TRBV15 combines with J gene TRBJ1-2; TRBD1 is a possible D gene (6 bases). V lost 5 bases to trimming and J lost 5 bases, with 15 bases between them. This CDR3 is 14 amino acids long. CDR1 is LNHNV and CDR2 is YYDKDF in the germline V gene (reference sequence). CDR3 protein: CATSRNRESYGYTF. CDR3 nucleotides: TGTGCCACCAGCCGGAACAGGGAGTCGTATGGCTACACCTTC.

This clone has more than one count but fewer than ten. V is TRBV4-1 and J is TRBJ1-2, with D unclear. The germline V and J ends were trimmed by 0 bases and 0 bases, with 11 bases remaining between them. Germline V lookup: CDR1 MGHRA, CDR2 YSYEKL. This CDR3 is 16 amino acids long. The CDR3 nucleotides read TGCGCCAGCAGCCAAGATACAGCCCCAGCTAACTATGGCTACACCTTC. It specifies CASSQDTAPANYGYTF.

The chain couples TRBV6-1 to TRBJ2-1; 7 bases match TRBD2. There are 15 residues in the CDR3. From germline, CDR1 is MNHNS and CDR2 SASEGT. The V segment lost 7 bases and the J segment 2 bases; nucleotides outside the gene matches: 8. The CDR3 nucleotides read TGTGCCAGCACCGTTTACGCGGGGGCCTACAATGAGCAGTTCTTC. This encodes CASTVYAGAYNEQFF.

The J gene is TRBJ2-1, the V gene TRBV5-1; TRBD2 is a possible D gene (7 bases). In germline, CDR1 is SGHRS, CDR2 YFSETQ. Deletions cut 4 bases from V and 3 bases from J, with 17 bases between. CDR3 length equals 16 residues. The CDR3 bases are TGCGCCAGCAGCGGGGGGTGGGGGGGCGACTACAATGAGCAGTTCTTC. Encoded protein: CASSGGWGGDYNEQFF.

V and J are TRBV11-1 and TRBJ2-7; a weak D match, TRBD1 (6 bases). The CDR3 contains 15 residues. Per the germline V gene, CDR1 is SGHAT and CDR2 is FQDESV (reference sequence). Trimming cost V 1 base and J 0 bases, with 10 bases left between them. CDR3 region: CASSLDTGSSYEQYF. CDR3 bases: TGTGCCAGCAGCTTAGACACAGGGTCCTCCTACGAGCAGTACTTC.

The J gene is TRBJ1-5, the V gene TRBV30, with D perhaps matching TRBD1 (6 bases). CDR1 is GTSNPN, CDR2 SVGIG, per germline (reference sequence). The CDR3 runs 14 residues. V was cut by 3 bases and J by 3 bases, with 12 bases left in between. As DNA, the CDR3 is TGTGCCTGGAGCCCAGGACAGCTCAATCAGCCCCAGCATTTT. Translated: CAWSPGQLNQPQHF.

The chain recombines TRBV19 with TRBJ2-1; D possibly corresponds to TRBD2 (5 bases). The ends were cut back, 1 base at V and 7 bases at J, with 8 bases in the middle. The CDR3 extends over 13 amino acids. Germline V gene lookup returns CDR1 LNHDA and CDR2 SQIVND (reference sequence). CDR3 bases: TGTGCCAGTAGTATAGCGGCGGGTAATGAGCAGTTCTTC. The encoded protein is CASSIAAGNEQFF.